The next 10 T cell receptor beta chains were all read from a single sample in a study of T cell responses to AZD1222 COVID-19 vaccine. Measured with immunoSEQ multiplex PCR; TCRdb has only the in-frame clones, and not every one. Of tens of thousands of clones in the sample, 60% to 85% were seen once. Sequencing was performed on peripheral blood, taken on day 0 of AZD1222 vaccination. These receptors all come from an adult in good health.

This chain uses TRBV11-2 with TRBJ1-1; 9 bases are a match to TRBD1. The V gene end was trimmed by 5 bases and the J gene end by 4 bases; junction bases not matched to a gene: 5. CDR3 length: 14 residues. CDR1 is SGHAT and CDR2 is FQNNGV in the germline V gene. Here the CDR3 DNA reads TGTGCCAGCAGCCAACAGGGGGCGAGCACTGAAGCTTTCTTT. Its protein is CASSQQGASTEAFF.

This clone was found once. The genes are TRBV28 and TRBJ2-1; D may be TRBD1 or TRBD2 (5 bases each). The CDR3 runs to 13 residues. Trimming left V 7 bases short and J 6 bases short, with 13 bases between. Germline values: CDR1 MDHEN, CDR2 SYDVKM. The CDR3 DNA follows: TGTGCCAGCAAATGGGGCGGGTTCAATGAGCAGTTCTTC. Translation: CASKWGGFNEQFF.

This clone came up once. V gene TRBV27 combines with J gene TRBJ1-1, with D possibly being TRBD1 (6 bases). This CDR3 is 14 amino acids long. Germline CDR1 and CDR2: MNHEY and SMNVEV (reference sequence). Trimming removed 9 bases at V and 1 base at J, with 15 bases between. CDR3 nucleotide sequence: TGTGCCAGAGAGGAGGGGGGGACGAACACTGAAGCTTTCTTT. Residues: CAREEGGTNTEAFF.

The V and J genes are TRBV6-2 or TRBV6-3 and TRBJ2-3; no definite D call. CDR3 length: 15 amino acids. CDR1 and CDR2 from the germline V gene are MNHEY and SVGEGT. V was trimmed by 6 bases and J by 0 bases, leaving 13 bases between them. The CDR3 nucleotides are TGTGCCAGCAGCCTCGGGCAGGTCAGCACAGATACGCAGTATTTT. It yields the protein CASSLGQVSTDTQYF.

The genes are TRBV10-3 and TRBJ1-1; D is unclear. Germline V gives CDR1 ENHRY, CDR2 SYGVKD. This CDR3 has 14 residues. V was shortened by 2 bases and J by 2 bases, with 9 bases between the two germline ends. The CDR3 spells CAISERGSNTEAFF. The CDR3 DNA reads TGTGCCATCAGTGAGAGAGGGTCCAACACTGAAGCTTTCTTT.

This clone showed up just once. The chain employs TRBV29-1 and TRBJ2-2; 8 bases align to TRBD2. Trimming removed 4 bases from V and 3 bases from J; junction bases left unmatched: 4. CDR1 is SQVTM, CDR2 ANQGSEA, per germline. The CDR3 is made up of 14 amino acids. The CDR3 DNA is TGCAGCGTTGGCCAAGCGGGGGACACCGGGGAGCTGTTTTTT. This gives the protein CSVGQAGDTGELFF.

This clone turned up a few times. The gene calls are TRBV29-1 and TRBJ2-3; 7 nucleotides agree with TRBD2. Unmatched junction bases numbered 5, after V lost 4 bases and J lost 7 bases. This CDR3 is 12 amino acids long. In germline, CDR1 is SQVTM, CDR2 ANQGSEA. The CDR3 protein is CSVVLGTNTQYF. The CDR3 nucleotides are TGCAGCGTTGTCTTAGGGACTAATACGCAGTATTTT.

V and J are TRBV14 and TRBJ1-1, with 8 nucleotides matching TRBD1. The CDR3 runs to 15 residues. Germline lookup yields CDR1 SGHDN and CDR2 FVKESK. Germline trimming cut 1 base from V and 0 bases from J; bases unmatched to any gene: 1. The CDR3 reads CASSQARGLNTEAFF. CDR3 nucleotides: TGTGCCAGCAGCCAAGCCAGGGGGCTGAACACTGAAGCTTTCTTT.

V is TRBV5-1 and J is TRBJ1-6, with 8 nucleotides matching TRBD1. Germline trimming cut 4 bases from V and 8 bases from J; bases unmatched to any gene: 8. Germline CDR1 is SGHRS and CDR2 is YFSETQ. This CDR3 has 15 residues. DNA of the CDR3: TGCGCCAGCAGCCCGACAGGGGCTAAGGATTCACCCCTCCACTTT. It encodes CASSPTGAKDSPLHF.

This clone has only a few counts. The J gene is TRBJ1-2, the V gene TRBV14; D unclear. From germline, CDR1 is SGHDN and CDR2 FVKESK. Trimming removed 4 bases at V and 4 bases at J, with 10 bases between. The CDR3 consists of 13 residues. The CDR3 loop reads CASSLGRGYGYTF. The CDR3 nucleotides read TGTGCCAGCAGCCTCGGTCGTGGCTATGGCTACACCTTC.